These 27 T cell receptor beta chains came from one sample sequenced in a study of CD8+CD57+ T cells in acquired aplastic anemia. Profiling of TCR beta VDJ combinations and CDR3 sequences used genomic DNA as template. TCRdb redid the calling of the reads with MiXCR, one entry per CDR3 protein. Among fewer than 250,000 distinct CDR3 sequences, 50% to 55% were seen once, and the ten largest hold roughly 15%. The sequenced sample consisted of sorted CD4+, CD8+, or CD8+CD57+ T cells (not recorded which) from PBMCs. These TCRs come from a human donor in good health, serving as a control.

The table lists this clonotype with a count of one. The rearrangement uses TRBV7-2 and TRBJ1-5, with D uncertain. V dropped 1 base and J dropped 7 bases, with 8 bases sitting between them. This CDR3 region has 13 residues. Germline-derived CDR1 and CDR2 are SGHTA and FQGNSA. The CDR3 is CASSLGSSQPQHF. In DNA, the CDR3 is TGTGCCAGCAGCTTAGGGTCGTCCCAGCCCCAGCATTTT. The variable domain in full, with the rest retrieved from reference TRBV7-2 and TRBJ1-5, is GAGVSQSPSNKVTEKGKDVELRCDPISGHTALYWYRQSLGQGLEFLIYFQGNSAPDKSGLPSDRFSAERTGGSVSTLTIQRTQQEDSAVYLCASSLGSSQPQHFGDGTRLSIL.

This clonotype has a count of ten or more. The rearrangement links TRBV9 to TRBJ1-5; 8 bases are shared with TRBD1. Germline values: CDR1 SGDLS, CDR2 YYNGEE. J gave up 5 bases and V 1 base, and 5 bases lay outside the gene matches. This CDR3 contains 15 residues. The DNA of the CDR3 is TGTGCCAGCAGCGTATCGGACAGGGAGGATCAGCCCCAGCATTTT. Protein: CASSVSDREDQPQHF. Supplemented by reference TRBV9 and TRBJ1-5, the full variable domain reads DSGVTQTPKHLITATGQRVTLRCSPRSGDLSVYWYQQSLDQGLQFLIQYYNGEERAKGNILERFSAQQFPDLHSELNLSSLELGDSALYFCASSVSDREDQPQHFGDGTRLSIL.

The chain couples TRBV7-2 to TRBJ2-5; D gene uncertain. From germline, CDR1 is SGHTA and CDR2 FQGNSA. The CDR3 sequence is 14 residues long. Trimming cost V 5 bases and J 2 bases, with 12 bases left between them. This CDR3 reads CASSSRAPQETQYF. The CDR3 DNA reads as TGTGCCAGCAGCAGCCGGGCCCCACAAGAGACCCAGTACTTC.

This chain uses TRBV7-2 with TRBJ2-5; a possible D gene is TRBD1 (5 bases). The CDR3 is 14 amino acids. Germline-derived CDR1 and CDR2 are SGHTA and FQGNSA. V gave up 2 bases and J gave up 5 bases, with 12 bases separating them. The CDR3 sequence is CASSLQGGWETQYF. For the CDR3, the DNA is TGTGCCAGCAGCTTACAGGGTGGATGGGAGACCCAGTACTTC.

In nucleotides, the CDR3 is TGTGCCAGCAGCGGACTAGCGGGGGGCTACGAGCAGTACTTC. Protein product: CASSGLAGGYEQYF. The chain uses TRBV9 and TRBJ2-7, with 13 positions matching TRBD2. This CDR3 has 14 amino acids. Germline-derived CDR1 and CDR2 are SGDLS and YYNGEE. After removal of 3 bases from V and 3 bases from J, the junction contained 0 bases not matched to a gene. Filled out from reference TRBV9 and TRBJ2-7, the complete variable domain reads DSGVTQTPKHLITATGQRVTLRCSPRSGDLSVYWYQQSLDQGLQFLIQYYNGEERAKGNILERFSAQQFPDLHSELNLSSLELGDSALYFCASSGLAGGYEQYFGPGTRLTVT.

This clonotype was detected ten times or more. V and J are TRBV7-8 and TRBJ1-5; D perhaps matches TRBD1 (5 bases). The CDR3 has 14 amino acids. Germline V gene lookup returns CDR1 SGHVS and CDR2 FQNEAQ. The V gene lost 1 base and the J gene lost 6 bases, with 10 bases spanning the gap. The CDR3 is CASSLVSGAQPQHF. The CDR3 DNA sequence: TGTGCCAGCAGCTTAGTTTCCGGGGCTCAGCCCCAGCATTTT.

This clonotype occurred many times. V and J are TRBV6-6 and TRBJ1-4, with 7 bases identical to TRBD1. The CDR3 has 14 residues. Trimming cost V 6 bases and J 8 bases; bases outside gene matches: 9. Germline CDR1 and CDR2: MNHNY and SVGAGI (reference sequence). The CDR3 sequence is CASSTTGPPEKLFF. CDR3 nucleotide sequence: TGTGCCAGCAGCACGACAGGGCCCCCAGAAAAACTGTTTTTT.

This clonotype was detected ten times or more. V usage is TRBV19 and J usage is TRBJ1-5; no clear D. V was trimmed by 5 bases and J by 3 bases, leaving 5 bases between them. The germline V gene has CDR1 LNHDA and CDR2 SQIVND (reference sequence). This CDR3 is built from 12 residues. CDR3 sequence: CASSAPNQPQHF. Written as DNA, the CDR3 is TGTGCCAGTAGTGCCCCCAATCAGCCCCAGCATTTT. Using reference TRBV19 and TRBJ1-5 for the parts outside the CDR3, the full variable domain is DGGITQSPKYLFRKEGQNVTLSCEQNLNHDAMYWYRQDPGQGLRLIYYSQIVNDFQKGDIAEGYSVSREKKESFPLTVTSAQKNPTAFYLCASSAPNQPQHFGDGTRLSIL.

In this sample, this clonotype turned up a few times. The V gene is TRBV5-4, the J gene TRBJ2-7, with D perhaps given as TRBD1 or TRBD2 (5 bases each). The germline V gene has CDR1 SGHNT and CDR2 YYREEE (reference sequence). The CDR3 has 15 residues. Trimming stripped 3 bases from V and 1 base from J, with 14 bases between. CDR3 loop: CASSSSGTASYEQYF. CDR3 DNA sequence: TGTGCCAGCAGCTCATCCGGGACGGCTTCCTACGAGCAGTACTTC.

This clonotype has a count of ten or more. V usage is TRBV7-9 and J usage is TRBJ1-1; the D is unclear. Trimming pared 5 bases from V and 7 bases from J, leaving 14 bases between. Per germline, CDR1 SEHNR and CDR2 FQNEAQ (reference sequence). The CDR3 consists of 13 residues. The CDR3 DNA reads TGTGCCAGCAGCCCCCAGGCTATTGGTGAAGCTTTCTTT. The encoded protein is CASSPQAIGEAFF.

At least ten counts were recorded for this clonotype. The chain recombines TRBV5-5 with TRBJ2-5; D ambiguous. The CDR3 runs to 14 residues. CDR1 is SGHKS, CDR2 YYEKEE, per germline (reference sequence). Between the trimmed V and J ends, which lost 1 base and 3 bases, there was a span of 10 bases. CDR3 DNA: TGTGCCAGCAGCTTGAGGACGAACAAAGAGACCCAGTACTTC. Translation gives CASSLRTNKETQYF.

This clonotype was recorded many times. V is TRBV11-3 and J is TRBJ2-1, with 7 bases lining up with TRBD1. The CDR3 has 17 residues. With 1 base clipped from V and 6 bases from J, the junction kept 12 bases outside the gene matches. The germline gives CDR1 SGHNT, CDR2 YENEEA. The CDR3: CASSLGFNRGISNEQFF. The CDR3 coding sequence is TGTGCCAGCAGCTTAGGATTTAACAGGGGAATTAGCAATGAGCAGTTCTTC.

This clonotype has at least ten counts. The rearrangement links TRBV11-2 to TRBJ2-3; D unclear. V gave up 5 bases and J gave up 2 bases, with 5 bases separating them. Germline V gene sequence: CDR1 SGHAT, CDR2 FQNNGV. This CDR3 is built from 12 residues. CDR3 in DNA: TGTGCCAGCAGCCACTTCACAGATACGCAGTATTTT. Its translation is CASSHFTDTQYF.

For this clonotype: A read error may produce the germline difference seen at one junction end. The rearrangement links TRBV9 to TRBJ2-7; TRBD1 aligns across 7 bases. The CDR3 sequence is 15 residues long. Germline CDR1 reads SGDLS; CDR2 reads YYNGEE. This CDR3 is CASSLVPGTAYEQYF. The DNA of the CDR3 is TGCGCCAGCAGCTTAGTTCCCGGGACAGCTTACGAGCAGTACTTC.

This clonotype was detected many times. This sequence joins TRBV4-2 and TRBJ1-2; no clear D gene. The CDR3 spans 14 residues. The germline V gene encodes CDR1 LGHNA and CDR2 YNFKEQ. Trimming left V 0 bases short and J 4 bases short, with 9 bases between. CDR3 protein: CASSQDLGSYGYTF. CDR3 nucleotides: TGTGCCAGCAGCCAAGATCTGGGGTCCTATGGCTACACCTTC.

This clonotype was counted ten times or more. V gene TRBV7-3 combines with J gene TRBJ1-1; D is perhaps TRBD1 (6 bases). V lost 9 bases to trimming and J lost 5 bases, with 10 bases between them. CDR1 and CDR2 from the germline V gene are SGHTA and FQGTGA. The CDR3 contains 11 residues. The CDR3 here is CARGGGTEAFF. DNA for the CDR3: TGTGCCAGAGGGGGGGGGACTGAAGCTTTCTTT. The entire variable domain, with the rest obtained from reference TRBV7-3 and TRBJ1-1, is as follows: GAGVSQTPSNKVTEKGKYVELRCDPISGHTALYWYRQSLGQGPEFLIYFQGTGAADDSGLPNDRFFAVRPEGSVSTLKIQRTERGDSAVYLCARGGGTEAFFGQGTRLTVV.

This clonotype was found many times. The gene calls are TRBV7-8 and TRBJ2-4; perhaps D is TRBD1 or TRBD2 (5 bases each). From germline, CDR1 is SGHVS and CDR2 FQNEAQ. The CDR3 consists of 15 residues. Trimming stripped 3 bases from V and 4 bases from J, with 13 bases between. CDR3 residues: CASSFSGPAKNIQYF. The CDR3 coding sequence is TGTGCCAGCAGCTTTTCGGGACCGGCGAAAAACATTCAGTACTTC.

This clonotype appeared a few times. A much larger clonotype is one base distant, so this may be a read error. CDR3 amino acids: CASSRGASEQYF. In DNA form, the CDR3 reads TGTGCCAGCAGTCGGGGGGCTAGCGAGCAGTACTTC. J is TRBJ2-7 and V is TRBV9, with TRBD2 as a possible D gene (7 bases). CDR1 SGDLS and CDR2 YYNGEE come from the germline V gene. The CDR3 totals 12 residues. The V end was cut by 5 bases, the J end by 6 bases, with 12 bases between.

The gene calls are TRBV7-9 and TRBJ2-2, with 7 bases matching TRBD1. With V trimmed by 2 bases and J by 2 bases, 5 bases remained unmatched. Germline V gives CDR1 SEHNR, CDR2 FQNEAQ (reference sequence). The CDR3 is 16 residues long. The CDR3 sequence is CASSLLGTANTGELFF. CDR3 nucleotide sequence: TGTGCCAGCAGCTTATTGGGGACAGCTAACACCGGGGAGCTGTTTTTT.

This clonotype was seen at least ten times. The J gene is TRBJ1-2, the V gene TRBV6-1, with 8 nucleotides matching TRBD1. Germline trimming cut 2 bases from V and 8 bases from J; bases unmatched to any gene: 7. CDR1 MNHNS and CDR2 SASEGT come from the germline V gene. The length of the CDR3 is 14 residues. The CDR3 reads CASSELTGDWGYTF. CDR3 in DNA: TGTGCCAGCAGTGAACTGACAGGGGACTGGGGCTACACCTTC.

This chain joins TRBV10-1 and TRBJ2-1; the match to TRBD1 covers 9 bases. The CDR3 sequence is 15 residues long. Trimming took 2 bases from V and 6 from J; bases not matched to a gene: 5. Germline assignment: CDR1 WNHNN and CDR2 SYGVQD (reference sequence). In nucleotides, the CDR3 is TGCGCCAGCAGTGAGCGGACAGGGGCTCCCAATGAGCAGTTCTTC. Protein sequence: CASSERTGAPNEQFF.

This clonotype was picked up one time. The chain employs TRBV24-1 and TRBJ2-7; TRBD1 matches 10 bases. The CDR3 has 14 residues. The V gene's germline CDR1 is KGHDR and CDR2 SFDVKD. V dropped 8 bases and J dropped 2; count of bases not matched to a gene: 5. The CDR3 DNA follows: TGTGCCACCAAGTCCGGGACAGGGGCCTACGAGCAGTACTTC. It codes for CATKSGTGAYEQYF.

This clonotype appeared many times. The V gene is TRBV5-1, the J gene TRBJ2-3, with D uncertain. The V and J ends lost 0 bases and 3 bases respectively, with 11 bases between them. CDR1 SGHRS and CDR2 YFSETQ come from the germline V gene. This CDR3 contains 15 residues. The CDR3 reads CASSLDGVGTDTQYF. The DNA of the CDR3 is TGCGCCAGCAGCTTGGATGGGGTTGGAACAGATACGCAGTATTTT. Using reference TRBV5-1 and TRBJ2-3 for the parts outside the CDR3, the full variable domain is KAGVTQTPRYLIKTRGQQVTLSCSPISGHRSVSWYQQTPGQGLQFLFEYFSETQRNKGNFPGRFSGRQFSNSRSEMNVSTLELGDSALYLCASSLDGVGTDTQYFGPGTRLTVL.

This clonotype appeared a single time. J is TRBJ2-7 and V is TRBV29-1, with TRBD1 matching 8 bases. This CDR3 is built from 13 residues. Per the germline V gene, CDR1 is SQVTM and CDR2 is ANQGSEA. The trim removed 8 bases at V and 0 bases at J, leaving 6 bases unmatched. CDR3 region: CSYRTGSSYEQYF. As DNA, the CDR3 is TGCAGCTACCGGACAGGGAGCTCCTACGAGCAGTACTTC.

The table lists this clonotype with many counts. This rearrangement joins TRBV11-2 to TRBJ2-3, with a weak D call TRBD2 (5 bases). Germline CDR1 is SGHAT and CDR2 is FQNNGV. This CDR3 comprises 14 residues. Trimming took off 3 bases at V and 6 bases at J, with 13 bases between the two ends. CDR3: CASSLTEVRDTQYF. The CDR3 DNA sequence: TGTGCCAGCAGCTTGACGGAGGTTAGGGATACGCAGTATTTT.

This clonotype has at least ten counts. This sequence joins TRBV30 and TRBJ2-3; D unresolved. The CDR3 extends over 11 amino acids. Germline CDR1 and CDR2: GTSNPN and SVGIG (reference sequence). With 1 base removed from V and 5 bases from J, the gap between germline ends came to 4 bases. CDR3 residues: CAWSEGDTQYF. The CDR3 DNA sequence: TGTGCCTGGAGTGAAGGAGATACGCAGTATTTT.

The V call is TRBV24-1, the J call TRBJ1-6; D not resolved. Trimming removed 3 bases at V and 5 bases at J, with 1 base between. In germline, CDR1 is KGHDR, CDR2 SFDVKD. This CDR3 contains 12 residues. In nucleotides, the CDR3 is TGTGCCACCAGTGATGATAATTCACCCCTCCACTTT. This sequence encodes CATSDDNSPLHF.